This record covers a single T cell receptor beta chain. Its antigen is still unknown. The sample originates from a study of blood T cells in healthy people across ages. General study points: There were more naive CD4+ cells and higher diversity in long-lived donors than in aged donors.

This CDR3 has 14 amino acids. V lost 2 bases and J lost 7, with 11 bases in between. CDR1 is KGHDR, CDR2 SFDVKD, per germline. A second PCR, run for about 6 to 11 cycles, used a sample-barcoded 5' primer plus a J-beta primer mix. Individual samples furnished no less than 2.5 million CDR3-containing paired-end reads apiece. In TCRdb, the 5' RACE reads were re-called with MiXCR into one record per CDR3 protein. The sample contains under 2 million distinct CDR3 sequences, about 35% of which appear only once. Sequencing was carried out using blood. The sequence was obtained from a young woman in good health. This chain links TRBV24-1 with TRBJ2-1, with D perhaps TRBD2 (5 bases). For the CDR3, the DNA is TGTGCCACCAGTGATTATGGCACGGGGAATGAGCAGTTCTTC. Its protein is CATSDYGTGNEQFF.